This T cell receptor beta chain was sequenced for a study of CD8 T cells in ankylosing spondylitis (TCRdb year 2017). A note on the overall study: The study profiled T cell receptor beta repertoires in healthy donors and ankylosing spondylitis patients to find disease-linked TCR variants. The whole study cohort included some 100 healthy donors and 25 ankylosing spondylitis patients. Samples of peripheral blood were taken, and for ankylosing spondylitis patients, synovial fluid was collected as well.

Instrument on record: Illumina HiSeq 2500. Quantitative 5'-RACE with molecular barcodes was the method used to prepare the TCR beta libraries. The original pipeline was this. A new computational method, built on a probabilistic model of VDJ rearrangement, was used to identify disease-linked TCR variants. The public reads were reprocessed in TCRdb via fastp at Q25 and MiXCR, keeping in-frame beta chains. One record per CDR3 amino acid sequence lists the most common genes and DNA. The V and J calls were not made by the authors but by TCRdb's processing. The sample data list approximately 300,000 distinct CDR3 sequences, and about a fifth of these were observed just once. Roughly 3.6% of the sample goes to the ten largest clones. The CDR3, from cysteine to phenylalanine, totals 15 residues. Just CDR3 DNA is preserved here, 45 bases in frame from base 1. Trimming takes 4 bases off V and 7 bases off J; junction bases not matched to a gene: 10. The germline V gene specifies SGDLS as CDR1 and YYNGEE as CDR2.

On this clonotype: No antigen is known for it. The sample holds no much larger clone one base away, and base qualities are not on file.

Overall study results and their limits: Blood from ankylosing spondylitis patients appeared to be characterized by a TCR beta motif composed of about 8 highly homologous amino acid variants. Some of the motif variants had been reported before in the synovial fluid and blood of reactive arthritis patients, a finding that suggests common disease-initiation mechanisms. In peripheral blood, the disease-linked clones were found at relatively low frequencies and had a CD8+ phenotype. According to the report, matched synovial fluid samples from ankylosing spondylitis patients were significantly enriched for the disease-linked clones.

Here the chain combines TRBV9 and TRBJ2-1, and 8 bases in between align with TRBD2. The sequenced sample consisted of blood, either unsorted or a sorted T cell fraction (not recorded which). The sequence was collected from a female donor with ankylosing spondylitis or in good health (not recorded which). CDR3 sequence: CASSTLGGTSNEQFF. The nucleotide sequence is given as TGTGCCAGCAGCACCTTAGGCGGGACTAGTAATGAGCAGTTCTTC.